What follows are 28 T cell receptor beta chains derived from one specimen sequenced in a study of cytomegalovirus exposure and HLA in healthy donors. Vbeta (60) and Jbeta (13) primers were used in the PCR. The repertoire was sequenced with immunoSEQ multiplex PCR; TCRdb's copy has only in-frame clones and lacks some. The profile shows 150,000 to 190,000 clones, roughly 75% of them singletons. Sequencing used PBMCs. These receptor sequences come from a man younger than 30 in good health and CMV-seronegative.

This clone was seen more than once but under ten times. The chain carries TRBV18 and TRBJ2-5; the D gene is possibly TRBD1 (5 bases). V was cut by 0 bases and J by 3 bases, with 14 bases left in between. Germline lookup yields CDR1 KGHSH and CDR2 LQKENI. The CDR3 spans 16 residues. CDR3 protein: CASSPPLQDQKETQYF. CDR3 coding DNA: TGTGCCAGCTCACCACCTTTACAGGACCAGAAAGAGACCCAGTACTTC.

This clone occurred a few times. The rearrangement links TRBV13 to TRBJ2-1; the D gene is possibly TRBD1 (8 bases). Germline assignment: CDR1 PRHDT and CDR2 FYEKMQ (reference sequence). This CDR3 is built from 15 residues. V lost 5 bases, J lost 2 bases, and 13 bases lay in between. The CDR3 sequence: CASSQGAGAYNEQFF. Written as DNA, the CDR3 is TGTGCCAGCAGCCAGGGGGCGGGAGCCTACAATGAGCAGTTCTTC.

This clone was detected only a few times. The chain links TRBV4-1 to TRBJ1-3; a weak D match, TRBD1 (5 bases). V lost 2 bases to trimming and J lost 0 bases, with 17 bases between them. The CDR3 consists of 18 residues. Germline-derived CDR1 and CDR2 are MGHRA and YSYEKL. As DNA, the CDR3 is TGCGCCAGCAGCCAACCCTCCGGGGGGGGGATCTCTGGAAACACCATATATTTT. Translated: CASSQPSGGGISGNTIYF.

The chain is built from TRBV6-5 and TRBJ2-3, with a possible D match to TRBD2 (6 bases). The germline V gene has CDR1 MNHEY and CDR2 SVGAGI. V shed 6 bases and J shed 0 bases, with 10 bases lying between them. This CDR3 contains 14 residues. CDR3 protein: CASSSGVSTDTQYF. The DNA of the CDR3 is TGTGCCAGCAGCTCGGGGGTTAGCACAGATACGCAGTATTTT.

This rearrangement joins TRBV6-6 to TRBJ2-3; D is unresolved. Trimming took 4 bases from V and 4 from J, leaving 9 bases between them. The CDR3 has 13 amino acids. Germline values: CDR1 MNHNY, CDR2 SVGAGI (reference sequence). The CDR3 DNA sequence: TGTGCCAGCAGTTCAGGTGTTGCAGATACGCAGTATTTT. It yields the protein CASSSGVADTQYF.

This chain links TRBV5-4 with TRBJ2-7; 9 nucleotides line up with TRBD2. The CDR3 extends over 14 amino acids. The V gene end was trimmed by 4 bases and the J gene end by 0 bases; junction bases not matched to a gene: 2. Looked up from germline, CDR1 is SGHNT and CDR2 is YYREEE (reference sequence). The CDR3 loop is CASSIAGVSYEQYF. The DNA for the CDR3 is TGTGCCAGCAGCATAGCGGGAGTCTCCTACGAGCAGTACTTC. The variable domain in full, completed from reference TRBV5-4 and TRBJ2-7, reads ETGVTQSPTHLIKTRGQQVTLRCSSQSGHNTVSWYQQALGQGPQFIFQYYREEENGRGNFPPRFSGLQFPNYSSELNVNALELDDSALYLCASSIAGVSYEQYFGPGTRLTVT.

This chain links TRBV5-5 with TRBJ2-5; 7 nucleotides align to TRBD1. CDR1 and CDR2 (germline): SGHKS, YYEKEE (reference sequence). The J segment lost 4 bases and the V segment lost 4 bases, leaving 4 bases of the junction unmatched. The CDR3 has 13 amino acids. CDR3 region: CASSQNRGETQYF. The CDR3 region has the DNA TGTGCCAGCAGCCAGAACAGGGGAGAGACCCAGTACTTC.

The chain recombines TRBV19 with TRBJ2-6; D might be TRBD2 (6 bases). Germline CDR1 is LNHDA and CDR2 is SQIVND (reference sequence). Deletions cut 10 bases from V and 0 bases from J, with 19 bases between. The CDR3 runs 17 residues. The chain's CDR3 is CATFPGLGFSGANVLTF. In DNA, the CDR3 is TGTGCCACCTTCCCGGGACTGGGATTCTCTGGGGCCAACGTCCTGACTTTC. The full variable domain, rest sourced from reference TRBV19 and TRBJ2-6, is DGGITQSPKYLFRKEGQNVTLSCEQNLNHDAMYWYRQDPGQGLRLIYYSQIVNDFQKGDIAEGYSVSREKKESFPLTVTSAQKNPTAFYLCATFPGLGFSGANVLTFGAGSRLTVL.

CDR3: CATSSDLAGATYNEQFF. The CDR3 bases are TGTGCCACCAGCAGTGACCTAGCGGGAGCAACCTACAATGAGCAGTTCTTC. J is TRBJ2-1 and V is TRBV15; 10 positions agree with TRBD2. V lost 3 bases, J lost 2 bases, and 7 bases stayed unmatched. This CDR3 contains 17 residues. CDR1 is LNHNV, CDR2 YYDKDF, per germline (reference sequence). The full variable domain, its missing parts supplied by reference TRBV15 and TRBJ2-1, is DAMVIQNPRYQVTQFGKPVTLSCSQTLNHNVMYWYQQKSSQAPKLLFHYYDKDFNNEADTPDNFQSRRPNTSFCFLDIRSPGLGDTAMYLCATSSDLAGATYNEQFFGPGTRLTVL.

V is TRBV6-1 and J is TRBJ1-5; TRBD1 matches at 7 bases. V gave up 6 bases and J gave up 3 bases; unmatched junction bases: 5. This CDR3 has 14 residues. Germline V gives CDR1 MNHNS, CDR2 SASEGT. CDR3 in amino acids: CASRPRGVNQPQHF. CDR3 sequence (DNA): TGTGCCAGCAGACCCAGGGGGGTCAATCAGCCCCAGCATTTT.

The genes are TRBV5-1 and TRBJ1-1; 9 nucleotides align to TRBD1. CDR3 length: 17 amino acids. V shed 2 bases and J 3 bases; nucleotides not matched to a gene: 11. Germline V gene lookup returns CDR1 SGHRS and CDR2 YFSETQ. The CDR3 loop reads CASSLLTGGNTDTEAFF. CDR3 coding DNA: TGCGCCAGCAGCTTACTGACAGGGGGAAATACGGACACTGAAGCTTTCTTT.

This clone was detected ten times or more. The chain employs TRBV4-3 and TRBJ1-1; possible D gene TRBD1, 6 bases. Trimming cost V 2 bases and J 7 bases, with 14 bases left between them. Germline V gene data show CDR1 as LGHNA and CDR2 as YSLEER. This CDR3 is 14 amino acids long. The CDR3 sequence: CASSQRTEPIEAFF. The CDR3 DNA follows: TGCGCCAGCAGCCAAAGGACAGAGCCCATTGAAGCTTTCTTT.

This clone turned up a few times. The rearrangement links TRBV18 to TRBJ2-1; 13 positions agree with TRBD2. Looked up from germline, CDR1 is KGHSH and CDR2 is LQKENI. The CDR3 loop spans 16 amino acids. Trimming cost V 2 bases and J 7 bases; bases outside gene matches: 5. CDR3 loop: CASSPGTSGTWNEQFF. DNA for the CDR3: TGTGCCAGCTCACCAGGGACTAGCGGGACTTGGAATGAGCAGTTCTTC.

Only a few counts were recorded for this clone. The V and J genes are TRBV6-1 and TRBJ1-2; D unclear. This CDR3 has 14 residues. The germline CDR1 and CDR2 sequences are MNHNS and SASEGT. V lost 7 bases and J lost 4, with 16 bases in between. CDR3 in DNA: TGTGCCAGCACCCGTGAGTGGCAGGCCTATGGCTACACCTTC. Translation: CASTREWQAYGYTF.

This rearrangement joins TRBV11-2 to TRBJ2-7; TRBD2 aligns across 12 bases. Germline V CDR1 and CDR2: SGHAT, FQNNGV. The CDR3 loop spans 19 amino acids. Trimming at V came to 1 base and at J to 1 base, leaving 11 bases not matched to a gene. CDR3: CASSLGRLAGDIGSYEQYF. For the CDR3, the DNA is TGTGCCAGCAGCTTAGGGCGACTAGCGGGAGATATAGGGTCCTACGAGCAGTACTTC.

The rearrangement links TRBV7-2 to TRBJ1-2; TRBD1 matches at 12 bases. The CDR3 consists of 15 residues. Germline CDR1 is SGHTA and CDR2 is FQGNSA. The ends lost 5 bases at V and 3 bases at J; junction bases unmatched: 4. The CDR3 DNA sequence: TGTGCCAGCAGCCCAGGGACAGGGGGCTACTATGGCTACACCTTC. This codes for CASSPGTGGYYGYTF. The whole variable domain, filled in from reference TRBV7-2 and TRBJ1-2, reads GAGVSQSPSNKVTEKGKDVELRCDPISGHTALYWYRQSLGQGLEFLIYFQGNSAPDKSGLPSDRFSAERTGGSVSTLTIQRTQQEDSAVYLCASSPGTGGYYGYTFGSGTRLTVV.

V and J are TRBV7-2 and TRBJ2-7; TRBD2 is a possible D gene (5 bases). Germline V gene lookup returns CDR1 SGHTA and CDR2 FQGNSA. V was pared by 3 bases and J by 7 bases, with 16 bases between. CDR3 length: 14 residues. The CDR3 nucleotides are TGTGCCAGCAGCTTTGGGCTAGCTTTACCGGAGCAGTACTTC. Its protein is CASSFGLALPEQYF.

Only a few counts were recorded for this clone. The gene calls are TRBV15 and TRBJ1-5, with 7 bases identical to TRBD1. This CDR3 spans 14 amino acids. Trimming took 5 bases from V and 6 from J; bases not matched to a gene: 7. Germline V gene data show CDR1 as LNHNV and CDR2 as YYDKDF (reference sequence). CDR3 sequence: CATSGTTGAQPQHF. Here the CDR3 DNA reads TGTGCCACCAGCGGTACTACAGGGGCTCAGCCCCAGCATTTT. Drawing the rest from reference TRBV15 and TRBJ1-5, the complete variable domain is DAMVIQNPRYQVTQFGKPVTLSCSQTLNHNVMYWYQQKSSQAPKLLFHYYDKDFNNEADTPDNFQSRRPNTSFCFLDIRSPGLGDTAMYLCATSGTTGAQPQHFGDGTRLSIL.

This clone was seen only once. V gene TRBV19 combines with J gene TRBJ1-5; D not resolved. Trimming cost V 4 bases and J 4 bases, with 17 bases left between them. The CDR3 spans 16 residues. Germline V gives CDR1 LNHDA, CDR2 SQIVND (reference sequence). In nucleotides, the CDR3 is TGTGCCAGTAGTAGGCTCTTGGGCGCAGTTAATCAGCCCCAGCATTTT. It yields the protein CASSRLLGAVNQPQHF.

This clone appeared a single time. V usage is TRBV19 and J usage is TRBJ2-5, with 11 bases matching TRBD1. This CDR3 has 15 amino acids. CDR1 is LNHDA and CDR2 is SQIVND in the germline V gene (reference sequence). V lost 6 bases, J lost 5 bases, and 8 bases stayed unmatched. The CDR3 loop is CASSKDRGLSETQYF. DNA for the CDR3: TGTGCCAGTAGCAAGGACAGGGGGCTGTCGGAGACCCAGTACTTC.

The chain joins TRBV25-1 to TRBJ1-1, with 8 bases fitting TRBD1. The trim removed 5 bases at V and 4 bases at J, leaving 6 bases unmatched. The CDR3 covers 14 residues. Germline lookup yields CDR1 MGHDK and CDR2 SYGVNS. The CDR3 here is CASSPTQGVTEAFF. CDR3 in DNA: TGTGCCAGCAGTCCAACACAGGGGGTCACTGAAGCTTTCTTT.

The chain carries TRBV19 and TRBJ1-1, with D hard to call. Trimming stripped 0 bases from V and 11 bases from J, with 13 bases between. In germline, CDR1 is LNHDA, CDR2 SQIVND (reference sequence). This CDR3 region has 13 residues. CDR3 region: CASSIDRPEEAFF. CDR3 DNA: TGTGCCAGTAGTATAGATCGTCCGGAGGAGGCTTTCTTT.

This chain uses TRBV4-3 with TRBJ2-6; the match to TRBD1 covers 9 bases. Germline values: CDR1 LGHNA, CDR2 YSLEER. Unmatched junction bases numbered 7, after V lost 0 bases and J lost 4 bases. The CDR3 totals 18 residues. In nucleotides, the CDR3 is TGCGCCAGCAGCCAAGAAAGGACAGGGGTATTGGGGGCCAACGTCCTGACTTTC. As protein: CASSQERTGVLGANVLTF.

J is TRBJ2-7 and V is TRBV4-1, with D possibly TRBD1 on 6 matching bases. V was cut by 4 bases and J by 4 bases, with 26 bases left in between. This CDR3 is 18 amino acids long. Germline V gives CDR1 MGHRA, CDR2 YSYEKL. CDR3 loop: CASSPRSDARGPSYEQYF. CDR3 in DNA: TGCGCCAGCAGCCCGAGAAGCGACGCCAGGGGCCCTTCATACGAGCAGTACTTC.

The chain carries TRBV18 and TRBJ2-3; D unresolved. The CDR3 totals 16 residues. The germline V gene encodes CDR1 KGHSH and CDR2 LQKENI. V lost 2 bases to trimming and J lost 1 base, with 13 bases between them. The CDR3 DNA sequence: TGTGCCAGCTCACCAGGGCCTACCGGTGGCACAGATACGCAGTATTTT. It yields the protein CASSPGPTGGTDTQYF.

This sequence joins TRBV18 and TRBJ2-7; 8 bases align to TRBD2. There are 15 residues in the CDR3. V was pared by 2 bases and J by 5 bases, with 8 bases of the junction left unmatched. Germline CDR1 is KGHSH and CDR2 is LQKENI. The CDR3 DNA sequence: TGTGCCAGCTCACCATTAGGACTAGCTCCCGACGAGCAGTACTTC. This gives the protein CASSPLGLAPDEQYF.

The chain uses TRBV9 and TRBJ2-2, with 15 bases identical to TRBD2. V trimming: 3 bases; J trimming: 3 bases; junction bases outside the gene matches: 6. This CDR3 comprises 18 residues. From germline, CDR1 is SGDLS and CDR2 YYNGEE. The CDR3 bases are TGTGCCAGCAGCGGGGGACTAGCGGGAGGTCGCGACACCGGGGAGCTGTTTTTT. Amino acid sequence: CASSGGLAGGRDTGELFF.

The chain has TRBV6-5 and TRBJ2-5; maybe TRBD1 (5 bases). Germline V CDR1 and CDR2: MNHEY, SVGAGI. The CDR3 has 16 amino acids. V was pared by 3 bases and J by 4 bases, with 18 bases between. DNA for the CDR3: TGTGCCAGCAGTTATATCAGGGATGACCGCCGAGAGACCCAGTACTTC. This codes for CASSYIRDDRRETQYF.